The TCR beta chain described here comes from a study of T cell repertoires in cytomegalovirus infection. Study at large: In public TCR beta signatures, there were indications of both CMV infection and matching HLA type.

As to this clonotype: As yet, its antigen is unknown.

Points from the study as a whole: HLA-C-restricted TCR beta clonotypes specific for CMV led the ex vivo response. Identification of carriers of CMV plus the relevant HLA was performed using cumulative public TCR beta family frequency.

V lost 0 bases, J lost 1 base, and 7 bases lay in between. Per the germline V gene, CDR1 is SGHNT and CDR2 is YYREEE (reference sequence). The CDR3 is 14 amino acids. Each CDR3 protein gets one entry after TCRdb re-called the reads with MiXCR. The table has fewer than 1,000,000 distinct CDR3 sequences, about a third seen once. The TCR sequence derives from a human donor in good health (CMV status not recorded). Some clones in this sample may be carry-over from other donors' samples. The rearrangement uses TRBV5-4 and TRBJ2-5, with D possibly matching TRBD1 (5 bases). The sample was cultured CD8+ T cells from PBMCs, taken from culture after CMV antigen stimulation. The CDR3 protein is CASSLEGFQETQYF. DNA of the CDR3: TGTGCCAGCAGCTTGGAGGGGTTCCAAGAGACCCAGTACTTC. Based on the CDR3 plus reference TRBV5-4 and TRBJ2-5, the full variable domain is ETGVTQSPTHLIKTRGQQVTLRCSSQSGHNTVSWYQQALGQGPQFIFQYYREEENGRGNFPPRFSGLQFPNYSSELNVNALELDDSALYLCASSLEGFQETQYFGPGTRLLVL.